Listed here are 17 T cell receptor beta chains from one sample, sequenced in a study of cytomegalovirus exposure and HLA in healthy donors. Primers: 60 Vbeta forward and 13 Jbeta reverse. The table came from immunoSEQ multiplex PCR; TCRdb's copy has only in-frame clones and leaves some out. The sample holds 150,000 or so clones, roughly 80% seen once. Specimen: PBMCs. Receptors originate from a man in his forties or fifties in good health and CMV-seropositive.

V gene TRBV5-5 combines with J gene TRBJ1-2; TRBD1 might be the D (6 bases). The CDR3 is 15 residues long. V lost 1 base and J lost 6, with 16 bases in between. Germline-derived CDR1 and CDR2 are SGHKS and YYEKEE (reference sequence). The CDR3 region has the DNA TGTGCCAGCAGCTTGAATTCAATATCAGGGGATGGCTACACCTTC. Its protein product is CASSLNSISGDGYTF.

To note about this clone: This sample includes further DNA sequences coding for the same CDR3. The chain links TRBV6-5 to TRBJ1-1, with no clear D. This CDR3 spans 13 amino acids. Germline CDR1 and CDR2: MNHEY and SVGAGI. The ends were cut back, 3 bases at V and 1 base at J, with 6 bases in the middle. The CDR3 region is CASSYRGNTEAFF. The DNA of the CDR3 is TGTGCCAGCAGTTATAGAGGGAACACTGAAGCTTTCTTT.

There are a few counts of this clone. The CDR3 nucleotides read TGTGCCAGCAGCAAGTTTGACAGGGACTACGAGCAGTACTTC. Residues: CASSKFDRDYEQYF. The V and J genes are TRBV21-1 and TRBJ2-7; the D call TRBD1 from the table was never checked on the DNA. TRBV21-1 is assigned pseudogene status. The CDR3 totals 14 residues.

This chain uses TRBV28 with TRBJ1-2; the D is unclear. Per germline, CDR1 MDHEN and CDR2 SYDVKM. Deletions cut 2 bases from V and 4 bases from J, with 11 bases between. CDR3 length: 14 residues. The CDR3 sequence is CASSLISQFYGYTF. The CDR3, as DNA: TGTGCCAGCAGTTTAATCTCCCAGTTCTATGGCTACACCTTC.

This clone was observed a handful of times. As DNA, the CDR3 is TGCGCCAGCAGCTCCCCGGGACACAGCTCCTACGAGCAGTACTTC. Amino acid sequence: CASSSPGHSSYEQYF. This chain uses TRBV5-1 with TRBJ2-7; D is possibly TRBD1 (6 bases). Germline assignment: CDR1 SGHRS and CDR2 YFSETQ. V was shortened by 3 bases and J by 0 bases, with 13 bases between the two germline ends. This CDR3 contains 15 residues.

CDR3 nucleotides: TGTGCCAGCAGCTTAGTGCTGACTGCCAATGAGCAGTTCTTC. It is translated as CASSLVLTANEQFF. This chain joins TRBV7-9 and TRBJ2-1; D call uncertain. This CDR3 contains 14 residues. The V end lost 1 base, the J end lost 6 bases, and 10 bases lay between the germline ends. The germline gives CDR1 SEHNR, CDR2 FQNEAQ (reference sequence). The full variable domain, rest sourced from reference TRBV7-9 and TRBJ2-1, is DTGVSQNPRHKITKRGQNVTFRCDPISEHNRLYWYRQTLGQGPEFLTYFQNEAQLEKSRLLSDRFSAERPKGSFSTLEIQRTEQGDSAMYLCASSLVLTANEQFFGPGTRLTVL.

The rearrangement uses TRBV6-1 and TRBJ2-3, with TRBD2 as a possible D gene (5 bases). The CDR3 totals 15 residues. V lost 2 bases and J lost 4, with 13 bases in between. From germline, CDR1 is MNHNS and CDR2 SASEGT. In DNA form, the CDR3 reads TGTGCCAGCAGTGAACATGTTTTGGAGGCAGATACGCAGTATTTT. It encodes CASSEHVLEADTQYF.

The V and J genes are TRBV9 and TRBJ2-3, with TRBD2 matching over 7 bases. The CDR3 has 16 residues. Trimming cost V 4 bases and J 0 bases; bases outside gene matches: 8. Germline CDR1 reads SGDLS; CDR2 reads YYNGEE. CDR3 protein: CASSPQLALSTDTQYF. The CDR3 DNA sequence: TGTGCCAGCAGCCCCCAACTAGCGCTTAGCACAGATACGCAGTATTTT.

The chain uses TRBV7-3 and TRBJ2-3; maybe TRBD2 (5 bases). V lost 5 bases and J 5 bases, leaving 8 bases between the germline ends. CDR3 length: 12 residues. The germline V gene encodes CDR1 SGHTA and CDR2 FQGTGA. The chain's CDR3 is CASSKLGDTQYF. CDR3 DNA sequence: TGTGCCAGCAGCAAACTAGGAGATACGCAGTATTTT.

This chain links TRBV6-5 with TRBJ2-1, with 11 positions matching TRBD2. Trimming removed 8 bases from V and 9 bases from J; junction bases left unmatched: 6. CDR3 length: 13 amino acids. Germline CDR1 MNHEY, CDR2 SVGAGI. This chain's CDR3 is CASVGLAGGEQFF. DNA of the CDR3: TGTGCCAGCGTAGGACTAGCGGGTGGTGAGCAGTTCTTC.

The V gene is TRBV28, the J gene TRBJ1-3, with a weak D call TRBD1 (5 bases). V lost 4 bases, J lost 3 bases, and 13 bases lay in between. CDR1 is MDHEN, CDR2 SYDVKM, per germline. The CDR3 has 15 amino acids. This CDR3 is CASSYGASDGNTIYF. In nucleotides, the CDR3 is TGTGCCAGCAGTTATGGGGCGTCAGATGGAAACACCATATATTTT. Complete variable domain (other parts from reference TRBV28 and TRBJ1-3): DVKVTQSSRYLVKRTGEKVFLECVQDMDHENMFWYRQDPGLGLRLIYFSYDVKMKEKGDIPEGYSVSREKKERFSLILESASTNQTSMYLCASSYGASDGNTIYFGEGSWLTVV.

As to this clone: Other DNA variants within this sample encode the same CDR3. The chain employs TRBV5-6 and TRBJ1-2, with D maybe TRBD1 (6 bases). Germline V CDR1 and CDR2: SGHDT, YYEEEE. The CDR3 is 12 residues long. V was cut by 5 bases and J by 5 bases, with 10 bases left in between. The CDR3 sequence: CASSSGAYGYTF. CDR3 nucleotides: TGTGCCAGCAGTTCAGGGGCTTATGGCTACACCTTC. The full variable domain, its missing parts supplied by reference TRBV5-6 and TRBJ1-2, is DAGVTQSPTHLIKTRGQQVTLRCSPKSGHDTVSWYQQALGQGPQFIFQYYEEEERQRGNFPDRFSGHQFPNYSSELNVNALLLGDSALYLCASSSGAYGYTFGSGTRLTVV.

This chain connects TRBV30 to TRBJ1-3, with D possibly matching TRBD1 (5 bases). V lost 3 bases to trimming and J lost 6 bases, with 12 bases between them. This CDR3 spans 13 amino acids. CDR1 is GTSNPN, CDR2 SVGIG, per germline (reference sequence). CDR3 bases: TGTGCCTGGAGCCCAGGGCAAGTAAACACCATATATTTT. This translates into CAWSPGQVNTIYF.

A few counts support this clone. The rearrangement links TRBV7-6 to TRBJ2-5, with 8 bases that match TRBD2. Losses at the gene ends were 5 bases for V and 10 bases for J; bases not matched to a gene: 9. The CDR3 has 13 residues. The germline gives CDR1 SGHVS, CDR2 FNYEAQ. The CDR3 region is CASSLSGGVDQYF. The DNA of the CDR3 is TGTGCCAGCAGCCTTTCGGGGGGGGTGGACCAGTACTTC.

The CDR3 DNA sequence: TGTGCCAGCAGCTTAGAAGAGCAAGAGACCCAGTACTTC. Its protein product is CASSLEEQETQYF. The J gene is TRBJ2-5, the V gene TRBV5-4; D is undetermined. This CDR3 has 13 amino acids. CDR1 is SGHNT, CDR2 YYREEE, per germline (reference sequence). Deletions cut 2 bases from V and 2 bases from J, with 7 bases between.

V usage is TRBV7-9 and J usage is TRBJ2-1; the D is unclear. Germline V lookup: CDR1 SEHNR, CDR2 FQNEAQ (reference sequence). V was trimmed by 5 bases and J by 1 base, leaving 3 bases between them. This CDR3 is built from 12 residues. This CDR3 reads CASSPSYNEQFF. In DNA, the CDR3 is TGTGCCAGCAGCCCTTCCTACAATGAGCAGTTCTTC.

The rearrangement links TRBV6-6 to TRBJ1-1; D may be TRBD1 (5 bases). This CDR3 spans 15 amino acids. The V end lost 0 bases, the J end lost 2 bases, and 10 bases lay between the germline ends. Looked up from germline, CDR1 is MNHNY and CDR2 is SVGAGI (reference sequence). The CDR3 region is CASSYSGGTNTEAFF. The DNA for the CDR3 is TGTGCCAGCAGTTACTCCGGGGGGACCAACACTGAAGCTTTCTTT.